The next 22 T cell receptor beta chains were all read from a single sample in a study of Siglec-9 on CD8 T cells in melanoma. Measured with immunoSEQ multiplex PCR; TCRdb has only the in-frame clones, and not every one. The sample carries 30,000 or so clones, 80% recorded once. The source material was Siglec-9- CD8+ T cells sorted from blood. The origin of the receptors is a human donor in good health.

This sequence joins TRBV5-5 and TRBJ1-4; D is undetermined. Germline CDR1 reads SGHKS; CDR2 reads YYEKEE (reference sequence). Trimming stripped 0 bases from V and 10 bases from J, with 16 bases between. This CDR3 has 15 amino acids. The CDR3 DNA follows: TGTGCCAGCAGCTTGGGGCACCTCGTGGGTGGAAAACTGTTTTTT. Translating it yields CASSLGHLVGGKLFF.

The J gene is TRBJ1-1, the V gene TRBV10-3; D uncertain. Germline V gives CDR1 ENHRY, CDR2 SYGVKD. The CDR3 is made up of 11 amino acids. V lost 5 bases to trimming and J lost 6 bases, with 7 bases between them. The CDR3 DNA is TGTGCCATCAGTACCGGGCCTGAAGCTTTCTTT. This sequence encodes CAISTGPEAFF.

The chain carries TRBV6-1 and TRBJ2-7; D may be TRBD2 (6 bases). Germline CDR1 and CDR2: MNHNS and SASEGT. Trimming took 6 bases from V and 3 from J, leaving 9 bases between them. CDR3 length: 12 amino acids. CDR3 nucleotides: TGTGCCAGCAGGGACGGGAGCTACGAGCAGTACGTC. This codes for CASRDGSYEQYV.

The gene calls are TRBV27 and TRBJ2-1; tentative D call: TRBD1 (5 bases). The CDR3 has 13 amino acids. Between the trimmed V and J ends, which lost 3 bases and 5 bases, there was a span of 8 bases. In germline, CDR1 is MNHEY, CDR2 SMNVEV (reference sequence). The CDR3 nucleotides are TGTGCCAGCAGTTTCGGACACAACAATGAGCAGTTCTTC. It codes for CASSFGHNNEQFF.

The chain joins TRBV27 to TRBJ1-1, with D possibly matching TRBD1 (6 bases). Germline V gene data show CDR1 as MNHEY and CDR2 as SMNVEV (reference sequence). The CDR3 sequence is 17 residues long. V was clipped by 6 bases and J by 0 bases, with 20 bases between them. The CDR3, as DNA: TGTGCCAGCAGCCGACGACAGGAGGGCATCGTGAACACTGAAGCTTTCTTT. Translation gives CASSRRQEGIVNTEAFF.

In the case of this clone: The same CDR3 is also encoded by other DNA sequences in this sample. The chain carries TRBV27 and TRBJ1-1; no clear D. CDR3 length: 13 residues. Germline CDR1 MNHEY, CDR2 SMNVEV (reference sequence). The ends were cut back, 0 bases at V and 2 bases at J, with 4 bases in the middle. This chain's CDR3 is CASSLSVNTEAFF. DNA for the CDR3: TGTGCCAGCAGTTTATCAGTAAACACTGAAGCTTTCTTT.

The J gene is TRBJ1-5, the V gene TRBV7-8, with D maybe TRBD1 (5 bases). This CDR3 comprises 14 residues. Germline CDR1 and CDR2: SGHVS and FQNEAQ. V was pared by 4 bases and J by 2 bases, with 9 bases between. Here the CDR3 DNA reads TGTGCCAGCAGCTCCCGGGGGGGCAATCAGCCCCAGCATTTT. Encoded protein: CASSSRGGNQPQHF.

The chain carries TRBV10-1 and TRBJ2-1; possible D gene TRBD1, 6 bases. The CDR3 is made up of 14 amino acids. With 4 bases removed from V and 0 bases from J, the gap between germline ends came to 7 bases. Germline V gene sequence: CDR1 WNHNN, CDR2 SYGVQD (reference sequence). The CDR3 bases are TGCGCCAGCAGTGCCAGGGGCTCCTACAATGAGCAGTTCTTC. Its translation is CASSARGSYNEQFF.

This chain links TRBV5-1 with TRBJ1-1; TRBD1 might be the D (6 bases). Trimming shortened V by 0 bases and J by 4 bases, and 16 bases separated the two germline ends. Germline assignment: CDR1 SGHRS and CDR2 YFSETQ. The CDR3 spans 16 residues. DNA for the CDR3: TGCGCCAGCAGCTTGGAAATCAGGGGTGGGAGCACTGAAGCTTTCTTT. It is translated as CASSLEIRGGSTEAFF.

This rearrangement joins TRBV9 to TRBJ1-1; D is unresolved. V dropped 0 bases and J dropped 1 base, with 13 bases sitting between them. This CDR3 spans 16 amino acids. Per germline, CDR1 SGDLS and CDR2 YYNGEE. Written as DNA, the CDR3 is TGTGCCAGCAGCGTAGTGTCACCCGAGGGGAACACTGAAGCTTTCTTT. It translates to CASSVVSPEGNTEAFF.

This clone was recorded only once. This sequence joins TRBV6-6 and TRBJ2-3; no definite D call. The V gene lost 4 bases and the J gene lost 3 bases, with 8 bases spanning the gap. CDR1 MNHNY and CDR2 SVGAGI come from the germline V gene (reference sequence). The CDR3 runs 13 residues. This CDR3 reads CASSSAVTDTQYF. CDR3 in DNA: TGTGCCAGCAGTTCGGCAGTGACAGATACGCAGTATTTT.

A single count supports this clone. The chain carries TRBV5-3 and TRBJ2-1, with TRBD2 identical over 15 bases. TRBV5-3 is designated an ORF whose function remains uncertain. This CDR3 contains 19 residues. Trimming removed 4 bases from V and 0 bases from J; junction bases left unmatched: 8. CDR3 amino acids: CARSGGLAGGPSSYNEQFF. The DNA of the CDR3 is TGTGCCAGAAGCGGGGGACTAGCGGGAGGCCCGAGCTCCTACAATGAGCAGTTCTTC.

Here the CDR3 reads CASSQGIGSGANVLTF. The CDR3 DNA reads as TGTGCCAGCAGCCAGGGTATAGGCTCTGGGGCCAACGTCCTGACTTTC. This chain joins TRBV6-6 and TRBJ2-6, with D maybe TRBD1 (5 bases). Germline loops: CDR1 MNHNY, CDR2 SVGAGI (reference sequence). CDR3 length: 16 amino acids. The ends were cut back, 6 bases at V and 0 bases at J, with 12 bases in the middle.

This clone was seen only a few times. CDR3: CASSLGDTEAFF. Written as DNA, the CDR3 is TGTGCCAGCAGCTTAGGTGACACTGAAGCTTTCTTT. This chain uses TRBV11-2 with TRBJ1-1; D not certain. Germline values: CDR1 SGHAT, CDR2 FQNNGV. The V gene lost 1 base and the J gene lost 3 bases, with 3 bases spanning the gap. The CDR3 consists of 12 residues.

The chain couples TRBV5-1 to TRBJ2-3; no definite D call. V shed 0 bases and J shed 5 bases, with 10 bases lying between them. Germline values: CDR1 SGHRS, CDR2 YFSETQ. The CDR3 is 14 amino acids. CDR3 sequence reads: CASSLDSLVDTQYF. As DNA, the CDR3 is TGCGCCAGCAGCTTGGATTCCCTAGTAGATACGCAGTATTTT. Full variable domain (missing parts from reference TRBV5-1 and TRBJ2-3): KAGVTQTPRYLIKTRGQQVTLSCSPISGHRSVSWYQQTPGQGLQFLFEYFSETQRNKGNFPGRFSGRQFSNSRSEMNVSTLELGDSALYLCASSLDSLVDTQYFGPGTRLTVL.

The genes are TRBV30 and TRBJ1-2; D gene ambiguous. The CDR3 totals 13 residues. Looked up from germline, CDR1 is GTSNPN and CDR2 is SVGIG (reference sequence). Trimming removed 3 bases at V and 3 bases at J, with 11 bases between. The CDR3 loop is CAWREVGHYGYTF. The CDR3 nucleotides are TGTGCCTGGAGGGAAGTCGGTCACTATGGCTACACCTTC.

This chain uses TRBV7-9 with TRBJ2-5; 16 nucleotides align to TRBD2. J lost 5 bases, V lost 4 bases, and 7 bases had no gene match. From germline, CDR1 is SEHNR and CDR2 FQNEAQ (reference sequence). The CDR3 contains 17 residues. CDR3 loop: CASSSGTSGRAGETQYF. CDR3 coding DNA: TGTGCCAGCAGCTCTGGGACTAGCGGGAGGGCGGGGGAGACCCAGTACTTC.

J is TRBJ1-2 and V is TRBV6-5; no firm D call. V was cut by 2 bases and J by 5 bases, with 6 bases left in between. The CDR3 is 12 amino acids. Germline loops: CDR1 MNHEY, CDR2 SVGAGI. The CDR3 nucleotides read TGTGCCAGCAGTTACACCGGGTATGGCTACACCTTC. Encoded protein: CASSYTGYGYTF.

The chain links TRBV9 to TRBJ2-1; 7 bases are shared with TRBD2. The CDR3 is made up of 17 amino acids. V dropped 1 base and J dropped 2; count of bases not matched to a gene: 9. In germline, CDR1 is SGDLS, CDR2 YYNGEE. The CDR3 spells CASSVKLADIPYNEQFF. The CDR3 DNA reads TGTGCCAGCAGCGTAAAGCTAGCGGATATACCCTACAATGAGCAGTTCTTC.

The V and J genes are TRBV21-1 and TRBJ1-2; the table's D call, TRBD1, has no DNA check behind it. TRBV21-1 is a pseudogene segment. The CDR3 runs to 16 residues. CDR3 protein: CASSKGDRLKNYGYTF. The CDR3 coding sequence is TGTGCCAGCAGCAAAGGAGACAGACTTAAAAACTATGGCTACACCTTC.

V gene TRBV4-1 combines with J gene TRBJ2-4; D is possibly TRBD2 (7 bases). The CDR3 spans 18 residues. CDR1 and CDR2 (germline): MGHRA, YSYEKL. Trimming took 4 bases from V and 7 from J, leaving 26 bases between them. The CDR3, as DNA: TGCGCCAGCAGCCTAAAATTTCTCAAGGGGGGGCCGAGGAACATTCAGTACTTC. This gives the protein CASSLKFLKGGPRNIQYF.

In regard to this clone: The same CDR3 arises from other DNA sequences in this sample as well. CDR3 nucleotide sequence: TGTGCCAGCAGTTTGGGACGGGGCTACGAGCAGTACTTC. Translating it yields CASSLGRGYEQYF. The J gene is TRBJ2-7, the V gene TRBV27; D is perhaps TRBD1 or TRBD2 (5 bases each). The V end lost 3 bases, the J end lost 3 bases, and 9 bases lay between the germline ends. Per germline, CDR1 MNHEY and CDR2 SMNVEV (reference sequence). This CDR3 region has 13 residues.